This passage covers 8 T cell receptor beta chains from one sample sequenced in a study of Graves' ophthalmopathy and Graves' hyperthyroidism. RNA served as the template for amplifying TCR beta CDR3 regions. Investigators did first-round RT-PCR with HTBI primers, then second-round multiplex PCR. TCRdb re-called the multiplex PCR reads through MiXCR, storing one row per CDR3 protein. The sample consists of about 240,000 distinct CDR3 sequences, 45% of them appearing once. The sample comprised peripheral blood. The receptors originated from an adult man with Graves' ophthalmopathy.

In its sample, this clonotype was seen a few times. The chain is built from TRBV7-9 and TRBJ2-2; D might be TRBD1 (5 bases). Germline V gene lookup returns CDR1 SEHNR and CDR2 FQNEAQ (reference sequence). The ends were cut back, 5 bases at V and 3 bases at J, with 13 bases in the middle. This CDR3 has 15 amino acids. The CDR3 protein is CASSPAGFDTGELFF. CDR3 in DNA: TGTGCCAGCAGCCCCGCAGGGTTTGACACCGGGGAGCTGTTTTTT.

CDR3 loop: CASRQGAGNTIYF. The CDR3, as DNA: TGTGCCAGCAGGCAGGGGGCAGGAAACACCATATATTTT. The V gene is TRBV12-3 or TRBV12-4, the J gene TRBJ1-3, with 8 bases matching TRBD1. The CDR3 has 13 residues. J lost 4 bases, V lost 6 bases, and 2 bases had no gene match.

This chain links TRBV5-6 with TRBJ2-7, with D possibly matching TRBD2 (6 bases). Trimming removed 4 bases from V and 3 bases from J, with 17 bases in between. This CDR3 is built from 15 residues. Germline lookup yields CDR1 SGHDT and CDR2 YYEEEE. This CDR3 is CASSTQGGMDYEQYF. DNA of the CDR3: TGTGCCAGCAGCACCCAGGGAGGTATGGACTACGAGCAGTACTTC.

This clonotype turned up a few times. The chain uses TRBV5-1 and TRBJ1-5; TRBD1 aligns across 7 bases. The J segment lost 4 bases and the V segment lost 4 bases, leaving 8 bases of the junction unmatched. Germline CDR1 and CDR2: SGHRS and YFSETQ. The CDR3 spans 15 residues. This chain's CDR3 is CASSRTGTENQPQHF. DNA for the CDR3: TGCGCCAGCAGCCGAACCGGGACAGAAAATCAGCCCCAGCATTTT.

This chain joins TRBV9 and TRBJ2-5; D may be TRBD1 (7 bases). The CDR3 extends over 17 amino acids. Between the trimmed V and J ends, which lost 0 bases and 12 bases, there was a span of 27 bases. Germline V gene data show CDR1 as SGDLS and CDR2 as YYNGEE. Here the CDR3 reads CASSVGTGGELLAQKYF. The CDR3 DNA sequence: TGTGCCAGCAGCGTAGGGACAGGAGGGGAACTGCTGGCACAGAAGTACTTC.

This clonotype was recorded at least ten times. This chain uses TRBV20-1 with TRBJ1-1, with D perhaps matching TRBD1 (6 bases). Trimming removed 5 bases at V and 6 bases at J, with 13 bases between. This CDR3 region has 12 residues. In germline, CDR1 is DFQATT, CDR2 SNEGSKA (reference sequence). This CDR3 reads CSASSDSSEAFF. CDR3 DNA sequence: TGCAGTGCTTCATCGGACAGTTCTGAAGCTTTCTTT.

The sample holds one count of this clonotype. CDR3 nucleotides: TGTGCCACCCAAGTGGCGAACACTGAAGCTTTCTTT. Translated: CATQVANTEAFF. The chain couples TRBV7-9 to TRBJ1-1; D remains unclear. V was clipped by 10 bases and J by 1 base, with 10 bases between them. The germline gives CDR1 SEHNR, CDR2 FQNEAQ (reference sequence). The CDR3 totals 12 residues.

The chain uses TRBV9 and TRBJ1-1; D is unclear. From germline, CDR1 is SGDLS and CDR2 YYNGEE. The CDR3 spans 14 residues. Trimming took off 5 bases at V and 0 bases at J, with 11 bases between the two ends. The CDR3 protein is CASSVWGMNTEAFF. The DNA for the CDR3 is TGTGCCAGCAGTGTCTGGGGAATGAACACTGAAGCTTTCTTT.